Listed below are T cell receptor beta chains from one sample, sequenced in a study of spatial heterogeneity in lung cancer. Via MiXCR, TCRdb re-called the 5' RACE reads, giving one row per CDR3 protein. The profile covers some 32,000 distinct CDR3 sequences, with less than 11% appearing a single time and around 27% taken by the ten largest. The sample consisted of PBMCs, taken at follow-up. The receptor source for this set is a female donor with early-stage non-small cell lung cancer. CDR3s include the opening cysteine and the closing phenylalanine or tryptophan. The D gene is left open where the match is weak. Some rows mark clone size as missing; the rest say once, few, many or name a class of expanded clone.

cdr3_nt: TGTGCCAGTAGTACCATTGTCGGGTACAATGAGCAGTTCTTC
cdr3_aa: CASSTIVGYNEQFF
d_call: .
v_call: TRBV19
clone_size: .
j_call: TRBJ2-1

cdr3_nt: TGTGCCAGCGGTGTCGGGGGTCCGTACGAGCAGTACTTC
cdr3_aa: CASGVGGPYEQYF
d_call: .
v_call: TRBV6-1
clone_size: few
j_call: TRBJ2-7

cdr3_nt: TGTGCCAGCAGCAACACCGGGGAGCTGTTTTTT
cdr3_aa: CASSNTGELFF
d_call: .
v_call: TRBV6-2/TRBV6-3
clone_size: many
j_call: TRBJ2-2

cdr3_nt: TGTGCCAGCAGTTCCACTACAGGGACTAGCGGGGGGTCCATCCAAGAGACCCAGTACTTC
cdr3_aa: CASSSTTGTSGGSIQETQYF
d_call: TRBD2
v_call: TRBV12-3/TRBV12-4
clone_size: .
j_call: TRBJ2-5

cdr3_nt: TGTGCCAGCAGCCAAGATCTAGGTTTCGTGGAGCTGTTTTTT
cdr3_aa: CASSQDLGFVELFF
d_call: .
v_call: TRBV4-2
clone_size: many
j_call: TRBJ2-2

cdr3_nt: TGTGCCAGCAGCCCCATCCGGGGTAGCGGGGGGGCGGAGCAGTTCTTC
cdr3_aa: CASSPIRGSGGAEQFF
d_call: TRBD2
v_call: TRBV28
clone_size: few
j_call: TRBJ2-1

cdr3_nt: TGTGCCAGCAGCTTGAGCACAGGGGGCCTTGAAAAACTGTTTTTT
cdr3_aa: CASSLSTGGLEKLFF
d_call: TRBD1
v_call: TRBV11-2
clone_size: many
j_call: TRBJ1-4

cdr3_nt: TGTGCCAGCGCTGCCCTTACTAACTATGGCTACACCTTC
cdr3_aa: CASAALTNYGYTF
d_call: .
v_call: TRBV6-2/TRBV6-3
clone_size: few
j_call: TRBJ1-2

cdr3_nt: TGTGCCAGCAGCTTAAGGGAGTACGAGCAGTACTTC
cdr3_aa: CASSLREYEQYF
d_call: .
v_call: TRBV7-9
clone_size: many
j_call: TRBJ2-7

cdr3_nt: TGTGCCAGCAGCCTGGGGGATACCTATGGCTACACCTTC
cdr3_aa: CASSLGDTYGYTF
d_call: .
v_call: TRBV3-1
clone_size: .
j_call: TRBJ1-2

cdr3_nt: TGCAGCGTTGAAGTAGCGGGGGTGGAGACCCAGTACTTC
cdr3_aa: CSVEVAGVETQYF
d_call: TRBD2
v_call: TRBV29-1
clone_size: many
j_call: TRBJ2-5

cdr3_nt: TGCAGCGTTGGAGAGGACGGTTGCGAGCAGTACTTC
cdr3_aa: CSVGEDGCEQYF
d_call: .
v_call: TRBV29-1
clone_size: .
j_call: TRBJ2-7

cdr3_nt: TGTGCCAGCAGACGCGGACAGGGAGAGAATGAGCAGTTCTTC
cdr3_aa: CASRRGQGENEQFF
d_call: TRBD1
v_call: TRBV3-1
clone_size: .
j_call: TRBJ2-1

cdr3_nt: TGTGCCAGTATGGACAGGGGTTGGACAGATACGCAGTATTTT
cdr3_aa: CASMDRGWTDTQYF
d_call: TRBD1
v_call: TRBV19
clone_size: many
j_call: TRBJ2-3

cdr3_nt: TGCGCCAGCAGCTTTGGTTATACCTACGAGCAGTACTTC
cdr3_aa: CASSFGYTYEQYF
d_call: .
v_call: TRBV5-1
clone_size: many
j_call: TRBJ2-7

cdr3_nt: TGTGCCAGCAGCTTAGGCGGGGAGCCCTCCTACAATGAGCAGTTCTTC
cdr3_aa: CASSLGGEPSYNEQFF
d_call: .
v_call: TRBV7-9
clone_size: many
j_call: TRBJ2-1

cdr3_nt: TGCGCCAGCAGCCGGGGGGGCAGGAGCGCCTCCTACGAGCAGTACTTC
cdr3_aa: CASSRGGRSASYEQYF
d_call: TRBD2
v_call: TRBV5-1
clone_size: many
j_call: TRBJ2-7

cdr3_nt: TGTGCCAGCAGCTTACGAGTAGCGGGGGCCTCCTCTGGCGAGCAGTACTTC
cdr3_aa: CASSLRVAGASSGEQYF
d_call: TRBD2
v_call: TRBV7-2
clone_size: .
j_call: TRBJ2-7

cdr3_nt: TGTGCCAGCATGGGGGCGCGGGGCAAAAACATTCAGTACTTC
cdr3_aa: CASMGARGKNIQYF
d_call: .
v_call: TRBV2
clone_size: few
j_call: TRBJ2-4

cdr3_nt: TGTGCCAGCAGCTTAGCGGGACGGAACACTGAAGCTTTCTTT
cdr3_aa: CASSLAGRNTEAFF
d_call: .
v_call: TRBV11-1
clone_size: few
j_call: TRBJ1-1

cdr3_nt: TGTGCCAGCAGTTTATCCAGCGGGGCAGTCTACGAGCAGTACTTC
cdr3_aa: CASSLSSGAVYEQYF
d_call: TRBD2
v_call: TRBV28
clone_size: many
j_call: TRBJ2-7

cdr3_nt: TGCAGCGTTCCAGGAGGCGGGGCAGATACGCAGTATTTT
cdr3_aa: CSVPGGGADTQYF
d_call: .
v_call: TRBV29-1
clone_size: many
j_call: TRBJ2-3

cdr3_nt: TGCGCCAGCAGCTTGGAATATTCCCCCTACGAGCAGTACTTC
cdr3_aa: CASSLEYSPYEQYF
d_call: .
v_call: TRBV5-1
clone_size: few
j_call: TRBJ2-7

cdr3_nt: TGCGCCAGCAGCCCCACATTAGGCTATGGCTACACCTTC
cdr3_aa: CASSPTLGYGYTF
d_call: .
v_call: TRBV5-1
clone_size: many
j_call: TRBJ1-2

cdr3_nt: TGCGCCAGCAGCTTGGGGGAATACTATGGCTACACCTTC
cdr3_aa: CASSLGEYYGYTF
d_call: .
v_call: TRBV5-1
clone_size: few
j_call: TRBJ1-2